This TCR beta chain was sequenced in a study of shared clonotypes between healthy human individuals. Findings and limits, study-wide: Only blood was sampled, and tissue TCR repertoires likely differ from blood ones.

Sequenced by immunoSEQ multiplex PCR; TCRdb stores in-frame clones only, minus some. The repertoire includes roughly 2.1 million clones, 85% to 95% of them detected once, and more than 1.5% sits in the top ten. This clone is a singleton in its sample. What it recognizes is unknown. Naive CD8 cells, CD45RO-negative and positively selected for CCR7, excluded terminally differentiated effector memory CD45RA+ cells. Germline values: CDR1 MNHNY, CDR2 SVGAGI (reference sequence). V lost 5 bases and J lost 3, with 16 bases in between. The CDR3 runs to 15 residues. The chain carries TRBV6-6 and TRBJ2-5, with D perhaps TRBD1 or TRBD2 (6 bases each). The sample taken for sequencing was naive CD8+ T cells from PBMCs. The sequence derives from a man younger than 35 in good health. Some clones in this sample may be carry-over from other donors' samples. The CDR3 DNA reads as TGTGCCAGCAGTAGATGGGGGGCGGTTGAAGAGACCCAGTACTTC. Translated, it gives CASSRWGAVEETQYF.